This T cell receptor beta chain is drawn from a study of cytomegalovirus exposure and HLA in healthy donors. Whole-study findings and limits: Overall, under 200 TCR beta chains were annotated as cytomegalovirus-associated.

Assay: immunoSEQ multiplex PCR; the TCRdb copy retains only in-frame clones and omits some. The profile shows 60,000 or so clones, around 94% of them singletons. Comments on this clone: Its matching antigen is unknown.

The donors belonged to the approximately 120-subject validation cohort, separate from the roughly 710-subject first cohort. V was pared by 7 bases and J by 8 bases, with 15 bases between. The CDR3 has 13 residues. In germline, CDR1 is MDHEN, CDR2 SYDVKM. The source material was PBMCs. The V gene is TRBV28, the J gene TRBJ1-5; TRBD1 is a possible D gene (5 bases). This sequence was found in a man aged 18 to 29 in good health and CMV-seronegative. CDR3 nucleotides: TGTGCCAGCACCATCGGGGGAGCCAAGCCCCAGCATTTT. Encoded protein: CASTIGGAKPQHF.